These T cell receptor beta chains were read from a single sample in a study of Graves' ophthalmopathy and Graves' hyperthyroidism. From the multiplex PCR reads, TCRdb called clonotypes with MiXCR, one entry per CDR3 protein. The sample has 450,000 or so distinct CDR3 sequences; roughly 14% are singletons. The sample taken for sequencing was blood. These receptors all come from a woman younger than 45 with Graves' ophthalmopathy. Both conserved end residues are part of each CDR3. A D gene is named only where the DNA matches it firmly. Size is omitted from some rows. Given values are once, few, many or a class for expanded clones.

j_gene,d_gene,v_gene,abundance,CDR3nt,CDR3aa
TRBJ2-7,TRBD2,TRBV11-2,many,TGTGCCAGCAGCCTGTCCCCCTCCGTACTAGCGGGAGGTTACGAGCAGTACTTC,CASSLSPSVLAGGYEQYF
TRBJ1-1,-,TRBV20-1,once,TGCAGTGCTACGGCGGGCGGATTGAACACTGAAGCTTTCTTT,CSATAGGLNTEAFF
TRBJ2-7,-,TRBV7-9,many,TGTGCCAGCAGCTTTTCGCAGGGTGGGTTCCACGAGCAGTACTTC,CASSFSQGGFHEQYF
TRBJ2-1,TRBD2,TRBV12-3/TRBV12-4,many,TGTGCCAGCAGTTTAGTACCTAGCGGTTACAATGAGCAGTTCTTC,CASSLVPSGYNEQFF
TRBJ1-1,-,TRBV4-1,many,TGCGCCAGCAGCTATCCGGGACAAACGAACACTGAAGCTTTCTTT,CASSYPGQTNTEAFF
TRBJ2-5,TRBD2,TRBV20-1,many,TGCAGTGCGACTAGCGTATTAAGCCAAGAGACCCAGTACTTC,CSATSVLSQETQYF
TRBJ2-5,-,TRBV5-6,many,TGTGCCAGCAGCTGGGGAAGGACAGACCAAGAGACCCAGTACTTC,CASSWGRTDQETQYF
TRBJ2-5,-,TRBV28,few,TGTGCCAGCAGCTCAAGACGGATAAAGACCCAGTACTTC,CASSSRRIKTQYF
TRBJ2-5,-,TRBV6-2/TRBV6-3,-,TGTGCCAGCAGTCGGCACACCACGGACCAAGAGACCCAGTACTTC,CASSRHTTDQETQYF
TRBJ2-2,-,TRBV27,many,TGTGCCAGCAGTCAACGACAGCGGTGGGAGCTGTTTTTT,CASSQRQRWELFF
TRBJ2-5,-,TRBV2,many,TGTGCCAGCGACCAACTAGGTTACCAGACCCAGTACTTC,CASDQLGYQTQYF
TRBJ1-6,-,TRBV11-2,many,TGTGCCAGCAGCTTAGCCCCGGGAGGCTATAATTCACCCCTCCACTTT,CASSLAPGGYNSPLHF
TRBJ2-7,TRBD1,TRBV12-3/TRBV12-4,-,TGTGCCAGCAGTGAACAGGGGGGAGACGAGCAGTACTTC,CASSEQGGDEQYF
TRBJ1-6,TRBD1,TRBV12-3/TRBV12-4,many,TGTGCCAGCAGGCACGCAGGGGGCGATAATTCACCCCTCCACTTT,CASRHAGGDNSPLHF
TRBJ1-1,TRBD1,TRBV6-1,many,TGTGCCAGCAGTGAAGGGGGAGGTGACAGGGTGAACACTGAAGCTTTCTTT,CASSEGGGDRVNTEAFF
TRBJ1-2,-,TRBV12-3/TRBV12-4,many,TGTGCCAGCAGTTCCCGTGCCAGGGGAAACTATGGCTACACCTTC,CASSSRARGNYGYTF
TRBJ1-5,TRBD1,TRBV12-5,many,TGTGCTAGTGGTTTGCCTAAAACCAGGGGGCGCGGCAATCAGCCCCAGCATTTT,CASGLPKTRGRGNQPQHF
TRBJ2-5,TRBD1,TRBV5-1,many,TGCGCCAGCAGATGGACTGGGACAGCCCAAGAGACCCAGTACTTC,CASRWTGTAQETQYF
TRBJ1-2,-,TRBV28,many,TGTGCCAGCAGCCCTATCACGAACAGAGCTAACTATGGCTACACCTTC,CASSPITNRANYGYTF
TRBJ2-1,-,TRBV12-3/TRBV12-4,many,TGTGCCAGCAGTTTGGGTGGGCGGTACAATGAGCAGTTCTTC,CASSLGGRYNEQFF
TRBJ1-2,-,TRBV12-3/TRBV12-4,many,TGTGCCAGCAGTTTAGGGGGCTCGGGGAGCTACACCTTC,CASSLGGSGSYTF
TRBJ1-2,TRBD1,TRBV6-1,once,TGTGCCAGCAGTGGGCTGACAGGGGGCTATGGCTACACCTTC,CASSGLTGGYGYTF
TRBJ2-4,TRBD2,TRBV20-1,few,TGCAGTGCTGGTTTAGCGGGAGATACCAAAAACATTCAGTACTTC,CSAGLAGDTKNIQYF
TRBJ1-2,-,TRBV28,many,TGTGCCAGCAGTTCCCGGGACGGACGAAGGGCTGGGGGCTACACCTTC,CASSSRDGRRAGGYTF
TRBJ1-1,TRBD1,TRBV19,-,TGTGCCAGTAGTACAGAAGGACAGGTAATGGACACTGAAGCTCTCTTT,CASSTEGQVMDTEALF